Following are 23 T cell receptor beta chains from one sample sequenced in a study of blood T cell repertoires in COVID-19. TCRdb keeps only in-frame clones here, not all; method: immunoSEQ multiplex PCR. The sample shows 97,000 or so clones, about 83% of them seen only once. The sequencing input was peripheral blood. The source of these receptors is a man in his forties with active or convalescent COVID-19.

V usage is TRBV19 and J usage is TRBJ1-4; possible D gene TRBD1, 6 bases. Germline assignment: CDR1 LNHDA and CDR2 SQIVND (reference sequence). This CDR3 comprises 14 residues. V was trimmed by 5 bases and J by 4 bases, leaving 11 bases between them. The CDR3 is CASSRQANNEKLFF. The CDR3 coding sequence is TGTGCCAGTAGTCGACAGGCAAATAATGAAAAACTGTTTTTT.

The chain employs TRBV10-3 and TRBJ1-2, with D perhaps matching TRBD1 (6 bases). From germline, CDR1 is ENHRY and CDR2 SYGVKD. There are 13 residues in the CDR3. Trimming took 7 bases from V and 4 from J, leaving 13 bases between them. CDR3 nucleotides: TGTGCCATCATGGGGGGGCATGGCTATGGCTACACCTTC. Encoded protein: CAIMGGHGYGYTF.

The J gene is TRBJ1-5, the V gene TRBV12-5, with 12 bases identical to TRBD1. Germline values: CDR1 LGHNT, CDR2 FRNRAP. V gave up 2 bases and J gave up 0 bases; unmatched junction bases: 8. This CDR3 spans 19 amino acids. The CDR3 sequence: CASGLSPGQGAYSNQPQHF. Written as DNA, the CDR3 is TGTGCTAGTGGTTTGTCCCCGGGACAGGGGGCCTATAGCAATCAGCCCCAGCATTTT. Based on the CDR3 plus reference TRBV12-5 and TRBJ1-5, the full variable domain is DARVTQTPRHKVTEMGQEVTMRCQPILGHNTVFWYRQTMMQGLELLAYFRNRAPLDDSGMPKDRFSAEMPDATLATLKIQPSEPRDSAVYFCASGLSPGQGAYSNQPQHFGDGTRLSIL.

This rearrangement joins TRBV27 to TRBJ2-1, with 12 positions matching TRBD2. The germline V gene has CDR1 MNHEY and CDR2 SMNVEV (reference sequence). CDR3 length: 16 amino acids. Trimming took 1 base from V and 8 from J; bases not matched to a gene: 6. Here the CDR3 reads CASSLFSSGGVYEQFF. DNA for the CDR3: TGTGCCAGCAGTTTATTTTCTAGCGGGGGGGTGTATGAGCAGTTCTTC.

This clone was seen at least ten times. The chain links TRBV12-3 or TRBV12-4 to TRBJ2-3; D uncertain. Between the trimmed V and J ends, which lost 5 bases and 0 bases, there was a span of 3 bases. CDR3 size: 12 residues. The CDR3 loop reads CASSQSTDTQYF. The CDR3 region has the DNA TGTGCCAGCAGTCAAAGCACAGATACGCAGTATTTT.

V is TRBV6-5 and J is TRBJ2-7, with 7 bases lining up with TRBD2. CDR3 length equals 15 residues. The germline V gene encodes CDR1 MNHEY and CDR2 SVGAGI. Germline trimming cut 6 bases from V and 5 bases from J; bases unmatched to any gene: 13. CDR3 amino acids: CASRTKSGDVHEQYF. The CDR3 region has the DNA TGTGCCAGCAGAACGAAAAGCGGGGATGTCCACGAGCAGTACTTC.

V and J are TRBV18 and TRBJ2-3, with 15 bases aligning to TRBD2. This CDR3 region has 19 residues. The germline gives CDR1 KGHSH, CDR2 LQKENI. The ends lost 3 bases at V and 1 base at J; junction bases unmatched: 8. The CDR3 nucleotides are TGTGCCAGCTCACCTTACGGACTAGCGGGGGGGCAAGGCACAGATACGCAGTATTTT. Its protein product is CASSPYGLAGGQGTDTQYF.

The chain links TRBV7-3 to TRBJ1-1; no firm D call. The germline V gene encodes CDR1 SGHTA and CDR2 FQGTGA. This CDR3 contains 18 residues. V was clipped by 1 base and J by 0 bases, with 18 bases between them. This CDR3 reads CASSLMAAGGSVNTEAFF. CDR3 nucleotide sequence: TGTGCCAGCAGCTTAATGGCGGCTGGAGGGTCAGTGAACACTGAAGCTTTCTTT.

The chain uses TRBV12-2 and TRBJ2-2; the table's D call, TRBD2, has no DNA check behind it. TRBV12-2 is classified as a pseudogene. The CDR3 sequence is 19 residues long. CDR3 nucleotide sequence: TGTGCAAGTCGCTTCCCAAAGACTAGCGGGGGGCCTATGACCGGGGAGCTGTTTTTT. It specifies CASRFPKTSGGPMTGELFF.

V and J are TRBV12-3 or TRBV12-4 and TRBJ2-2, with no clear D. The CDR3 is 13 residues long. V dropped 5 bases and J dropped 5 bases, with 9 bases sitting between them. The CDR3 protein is CASSPSGTGELFF. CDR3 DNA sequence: TGTGCCAGCAGTCCTTCGGGTACCGGGGAGCTGTTTTTT.

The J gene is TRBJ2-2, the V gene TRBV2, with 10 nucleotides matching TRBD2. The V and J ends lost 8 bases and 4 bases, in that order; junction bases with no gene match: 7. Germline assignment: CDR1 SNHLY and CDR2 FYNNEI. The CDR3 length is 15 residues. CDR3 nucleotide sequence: TGTGCCAGCCGAACCGGGACTAGCGTCACCGGGGAGCTGTTTTTT. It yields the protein CASRTGTSVTGELFF.

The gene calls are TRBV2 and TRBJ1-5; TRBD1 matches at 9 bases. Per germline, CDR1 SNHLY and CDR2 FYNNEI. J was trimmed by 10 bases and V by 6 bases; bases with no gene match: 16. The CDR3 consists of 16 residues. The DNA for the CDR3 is TGTGCCAGCAGAAGAACCGACGGGACAGGGACCCAACCCCAGCATTTT. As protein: CASRRTDGTGTQPQHF.

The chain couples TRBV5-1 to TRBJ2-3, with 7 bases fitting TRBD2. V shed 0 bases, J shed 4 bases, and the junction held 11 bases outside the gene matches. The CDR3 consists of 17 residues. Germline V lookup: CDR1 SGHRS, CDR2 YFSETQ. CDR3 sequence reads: CASSLALWEGRPDTQYF. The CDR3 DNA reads TGCGCCAGCAGCTTGGCTTTGTGGGAGGGGAGGCCAGATACGCAGTATTTT.

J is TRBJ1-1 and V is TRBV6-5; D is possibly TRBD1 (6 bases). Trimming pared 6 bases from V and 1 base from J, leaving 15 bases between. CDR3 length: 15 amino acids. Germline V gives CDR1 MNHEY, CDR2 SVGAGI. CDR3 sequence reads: CASSRQVIGNTEAFF. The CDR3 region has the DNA TGTGCCAGCAGCAGACAGGTGATAGGGAACACTGAAGCTTTCTTT.

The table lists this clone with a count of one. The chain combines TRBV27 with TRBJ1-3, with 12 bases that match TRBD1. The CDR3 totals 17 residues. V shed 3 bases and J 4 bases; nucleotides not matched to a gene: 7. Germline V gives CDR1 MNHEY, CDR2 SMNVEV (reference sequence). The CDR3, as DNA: TGTGCCAGCAGTTTTGCCGGGACAGGGGGCGCGGGAAACACCATATATTTT. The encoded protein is CASSFAGTGGAGNTIYF.

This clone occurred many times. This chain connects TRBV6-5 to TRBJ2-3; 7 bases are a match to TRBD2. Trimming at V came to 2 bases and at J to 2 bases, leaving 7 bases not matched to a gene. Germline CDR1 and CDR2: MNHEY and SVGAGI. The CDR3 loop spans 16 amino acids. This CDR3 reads CASSYSWGGTTDTQYF. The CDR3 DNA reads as TGTGCCAGCAGTTACAGTTGGGGGGGGACCACAGATACGCAGTATTTT.

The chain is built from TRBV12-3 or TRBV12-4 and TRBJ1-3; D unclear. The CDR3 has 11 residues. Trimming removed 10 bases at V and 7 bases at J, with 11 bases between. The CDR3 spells CATRSTNTIYF. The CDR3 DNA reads TGTGCCACCAGAAGCACGAACACCATATATTTT.

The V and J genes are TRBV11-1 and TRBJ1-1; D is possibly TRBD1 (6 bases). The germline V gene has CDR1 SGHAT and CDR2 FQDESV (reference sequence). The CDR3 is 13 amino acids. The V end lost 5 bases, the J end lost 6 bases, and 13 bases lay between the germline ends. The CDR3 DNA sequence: TGTGCCAGCAGCATCGACAGGCAGTCTGAAGCTTTCTTT. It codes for CASSIDRQSEAFF.

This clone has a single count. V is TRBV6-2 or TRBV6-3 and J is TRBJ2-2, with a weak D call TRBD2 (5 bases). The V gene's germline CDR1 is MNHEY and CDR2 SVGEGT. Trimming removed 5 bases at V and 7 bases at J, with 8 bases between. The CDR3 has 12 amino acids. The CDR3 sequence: CASSPGDGELFF. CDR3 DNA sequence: TGTGCCAGCAGTCCCGGGGACGGGGAGCTGTTTTTT.

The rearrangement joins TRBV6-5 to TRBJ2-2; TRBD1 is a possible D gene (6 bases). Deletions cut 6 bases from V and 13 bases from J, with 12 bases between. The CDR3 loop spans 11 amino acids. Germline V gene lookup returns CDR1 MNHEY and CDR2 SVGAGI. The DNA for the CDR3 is TGTGCCAGCAGGGGACAAGCCTTGCTGTTTTTT. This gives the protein CASRGQALLFF.

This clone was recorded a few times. This chain's CDR3 is CASSAEGQSSGNTIYF. In DNA form, the CDR3 reads TGTGCCAGCAGCGCCGAGGGACAGAGCTCTGGAAACACCATATATTTT. The rearrangement joins TRBV9 to TRBJ1-3, with 7 bases identical to TRBD1. J lost 0 bases, V lost 3 bases, and 6 bases had no gene match. Germline CDR1 reads SGDLS; CDR2 reads YYNGEE. The CDR3 consists of 16 residues.

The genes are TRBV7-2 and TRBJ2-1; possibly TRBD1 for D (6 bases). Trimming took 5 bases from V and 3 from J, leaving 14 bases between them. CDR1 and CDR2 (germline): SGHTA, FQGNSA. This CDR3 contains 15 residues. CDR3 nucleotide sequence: TGTGCCAGCAGCCCAGGTGGGGGCTACTACAATGAGCAGTTCTTC. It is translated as CASSPGGGYYNEQFF.

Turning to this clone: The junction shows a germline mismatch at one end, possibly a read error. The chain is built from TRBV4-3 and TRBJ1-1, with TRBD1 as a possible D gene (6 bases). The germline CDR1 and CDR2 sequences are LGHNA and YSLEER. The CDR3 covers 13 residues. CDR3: CASSQVRTGHMLF. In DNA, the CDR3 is TGCGCCAGCAGCCAAGTGAGAACAGGGCACATGCTCTTT.